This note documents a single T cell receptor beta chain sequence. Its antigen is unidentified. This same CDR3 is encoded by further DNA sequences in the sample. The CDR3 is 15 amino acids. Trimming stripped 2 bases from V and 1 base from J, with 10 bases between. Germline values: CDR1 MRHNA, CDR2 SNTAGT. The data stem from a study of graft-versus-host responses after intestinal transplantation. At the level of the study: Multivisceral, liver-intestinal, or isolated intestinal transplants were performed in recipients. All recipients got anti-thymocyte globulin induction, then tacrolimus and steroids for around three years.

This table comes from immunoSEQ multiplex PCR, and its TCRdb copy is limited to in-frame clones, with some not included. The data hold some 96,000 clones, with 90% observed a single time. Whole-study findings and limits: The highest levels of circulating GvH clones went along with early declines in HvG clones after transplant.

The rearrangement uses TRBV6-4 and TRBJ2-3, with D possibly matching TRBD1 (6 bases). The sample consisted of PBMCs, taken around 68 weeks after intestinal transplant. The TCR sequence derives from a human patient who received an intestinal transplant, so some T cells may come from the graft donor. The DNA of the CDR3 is TGTGCCAGCAGTGACGGGGCAGGGGGCACAGATACGCAGTATTTT. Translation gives CASSDGAGGTDTQYF.